The rows below give T cell receptor beta chains drawn from one sample of a study of T cells in Graves' hyperthyroidism and ophthalmopathy. TCRdb passed the multiplex PCR reads through MiXCR, listing each CDR3 protein once. In the table there are about 410,000 distinct CDR3 sequences, roughly 14% of which are singletons. Sequenced input: blood. These receptors came from a young man with Graves' ophthalmopathy. Each CDR3 is given with its conserved first and last residue. The D gene is left open where the match is weak. Only some rows state a clone size, as once, few, many or a class for expanded clones.

clone_size: .; v_call: TRBV6-1; cdr3_length: 10; j_call: TRBJ2-2; d_call: .; cdr3_nt: TGTGCCAGCCTCCAGGGGGGACTGTTTTTT; cdr3_aa: CASLQGGLFF
clone_size: many; v_call: TRBV18; cdr3_length: 13; j_call: TRBJ1-5; d_call: .; cdr3_nt: TGTGCCAGCTCACCACCAGGGTCTCAGCCCCAGCATTTT; cdr3_aa: CASSPPGSQPQHF
clone_size: many; v_call: TRBV29-1; cdr3_length: 11; j_call: TRBJ2-3; d_call: .; cdr3_nt: TGCAGCCACGCCGCTGAAGATACGCAGTATTTT; cdr3_aa: CSHAAEDTQYF
clone_size: many; v_call: TRBV14; cdr3_length: 15; j_call: TRBJ2-7; d_call: TRBD2; cdr3_nt: TGTGCCAGCAGCCAAGTTCAAGCGGGGTTGCACGAGCAGTACTTC; cdr3_aa: CASSQVQAGLHEQYF
clone_size: .; v_call: TRBV6-2/TRBV6-3; cdr3_length: 13; j_call: TRBJ2-5; d_call: .; cdr3_nt: TGTGCCACCAAGGTTTCGTACCAAGAGACCCAGTACTTC; cdr3_aa: CATKVSYQETQYF
clone_size: many; v_call: TRBV2; cdr3_length: 14; j_call: TRBJ2-3; d_call: .; cdr3_nt: TGTGCCAGCAAGGAAAGGTGGGGCACAGATACGCAGTATTTT; cdr3_aa: CASKERWGTDTQYF
clone_size: once; v_call: TRBV6-6; cdr3_length: 18; j_call: TRBJ2-2; d_call: .; cdr3_nt: TGTGCCAGCAGTTACTCCCGCCCGGGGCAGCTCCGGGCCGGGGAGCTGTTTTTT; cdr3_aa: CASSYSRPGQLRAGELFF
clone_size: few; v_call: TRBV19; cdr3_length: 14; j_call: TRBJ2-7; d_call: .; cdr3_nt: TGTGCCAGTAGTTCCCCGGGACTCCCATGGGAGCAGTACTTC; cdr3_aa: CASSSPGLPWEQYF
clone_size: .; v_call: TRBV19; cdr3_length: 20; j_call: TRBJ2-7; d_call: .; cdr3_nt: TGTGCCAGTAGTGGGGCGCGCAACAGGGGGAGAATAGCGGGACTGTACGAGCAGTACTTC; cdr3_aa: CASSGARNRGRIAGLYEQYF
clone_size: many; v_call: TRBV5-1; cdr3_length: 14; j_call: TRBJ2-6; d_call: .; cdr3_nt: TGCGCCAGCGGAACAGGGAACGGGGCCAACGTCCTGACTTTC; cdr3_aa: CASGTGNGANVLTF
clone_size: many; v_call: TRBV6-1; cdr3_length: 12; j_call: TRBJ1-2; d_call: .; cdr3_nt: TGTGCCAGCAGACCTCGAGGGTATGGCTACACCTTC; cdr3_aa: CASRPRGYGYTF
clone_size: many; v_call: TRBV6-1; cdr3_length: 15; j_call: TRBJ2-3; d_call: TRBD1; cdr3_nt: TGTGCCAGCACCCTCCGGGACAGGGTAGGAGATACGCAGTATTTT; cdr3_aa: CASTLRDRVGDTQYF
clone_size: .; v_call: TRBV9; cdr3_length: 17; j_call: TRBJ1-2; d_call: .; cdr3_nt: TGTGCCAGCAGCGTAGGTGGATCAGGCAGTCCTTTCTATGGCTACACCTTC; cdr3_aa: CASSVGGSGSPFYGYTF
clone_size: many; v_call: TRBV5-1; cdr3_length: 15; j_call: TRBJ2-2; d_call: TRBD1; cdr3_nt: TGCGCCAGCAGCTCAAGGACAGGGGGCGAAGGGGAGCTGTTTTTT; cdr3_aa: CASSSRTGGEGELFF
clone_size: many; v_call: TRBV7-8; cdr3_length: 15; j_call: TRBJ1-1; d_call: TRBD1; cdr3_nt: TGTGCCAGCAGCCTTGAGGGGGCGCGTAACACTGAAGCTTTCTTT; cdr3_aa: CASSLEGARNTEAFF
clone_size: .; v_call: TRBV7-6; cdr3_length: 14; j_call: TRBJ2-7; d_call: TRBD1; cdr3_nt: TGTGCCAGCAGCCCCGGGGACAGGGTATACGAGCAGTACTTC; cdr3_aa: CASSPGDRVYEQYF
clone_size: .; v_call: TRBV5-8; cdr3_length: 15; j_call: TRBJ1-5; d_call: .; cdr3_nt: TGTGCCAGCAGCTTGAGGAGCGGGAGCAATCAGCCCCAGCATTTT; cdr3_aa: CASSLRSGSNQPQHF
clone_size: many; v_call: TRBV15; cdr3_length: 14; j_call: TRBJ1-1; d_call: TRBD1; cdr3_nt: TGTGCCACCAGCGGCCGGACAGGGTGGACTGAAGCTTTCTTT; cdr3_aa: CATSGRTGWTEAFF
clone_size: .; v_call: TRBV19; cdr3_length: 16; j_call: TRBJ2-7; d_call: .; cdr3_nt: TGTGCCAGTAGTATAGATGTCCGAGGGTACGGCTACGAGCAGTACTTC; cdr3_aa: CASSIDVRGYGYEQYF
clone_size: .; v_call: TRBV19; cdr3_length: 15; j_call: TRBJ2-5; d_call: TRBD2; cdr3_nt: TGTGCCAGTAGTATAGCCGGGACTAGCTACGAGACCCAGTACTTC; cdr3_aa: CASSIAGTSYETQYF
clone_size: .; v_call: TRBV29-1; cdr3_length: 16; j_call: TRBJ1-2; d_call: .; cdr3_nt: TGCAGCGTTACGACATGGGCCACGGACGGGGTGGGTGGCTACACCTTC; cdr3_aa: CSVTTWATDGVGGYTF
clone_size: many; v_call: TRBV7-9; cdr3_length: 13; j_call: TRBJ2-1; d_call: .; cdr3_nt: TGTGCCAGCAGCTTAGGACTGAGCAATGAGCAGTTCTTC; cdr3_aa: CASSLGLSNEQFF
clone_size: many; v_call: TRBV18; cdr3_length: 14; j_call: TRBJ2-7; d_call: .; cdr3_nt: TGTGCCAGCTCACCTAAATCCTTCTCCTACGAGCAGTACTTC; cdr3_aa: CASSPKSFSYEQYF
clone_size: .; v_call: TRBV10-3; cdr3_length: 14; j_call: TRBJ2-1; d_call: .; cdr3_nt: TGTGCCATCAGTGAGGGGCTCCTCTACAATGAGCAGTTCTTC; cdr3_aa: CAISEGLLYNEQFF
clone_size: many; v_call: TRBV3-1; cdr3_length: 14; j_call: TRBJ1-1; d_call: .; cdr3_nt: TGTGCCAGCAGCCAAGGATTCAGGGGAACTGAAGCTTTCTTT; cdr3_aa: CASSQGFRGTEAFF
clone_size: many; v_call: TRBV11-3; cdr3_length: 14; j_call: TRBJ2-3; d_call: TRBD1; cdr3_nt: TGTGCCAGCAGCTTAAGCAGGGGGTCAAATACGCAGTATTTT; cdr3_aa: CASSLSRGSNTQYF
clone_size: many; v_call: TRBV11-3; cdr3_length: 15; j_call: TRBJ2-5; d_call: TRBD1; cdr3_nt: TGTGCCAGCAGGAACCGGGACAGATCTCAAGAGACCCAGTACTTC; cdr3_aa: CASRNRDRSQETQYF